The 23 T cell receptor beta chains below were found in one sample sequenced in a study of blood T cell repertoires in COVID-19. Repertoires were generated with immunoSEQ multiplex PCR, while TCRdb's copy carries only in-frame clones and drops some. The table includes about 70,000 clones, roughly 86% detected once. Sequenced: peripheral blood. These receptors were taken from a woman in her 70s with acute or convalescent COVID-19.

The chain joins TRBV5-6 to TRBJ1-3; 9 positions agree with TRBD1. Germline V gene sequence: CDR1 SGHDT, CDR2 YYEEEE. This CDR3 is 15 amino acids long. V was pared by 3 bases and J by 4 bases, with 5 bases of the junction left unmatched. CDR3 region: CASSWTGAHGNTIYF. CDR3 sequence (DNA): TGTGCCAGCAGCTGGACAGGGGCTCACGGAAACACCATATATTTT.

The chain is built from TRBV7-9 and TRBJ1-2, with D perhaps TRBD1 (6 bases). The CDR3 is 16 residues long. Trimming took 4 bases from V and 0 from J, leaving 15 bases between them. Per germline, CDR1 SEHNR and CDR2 FQNEAQ (reference sequence). As DNA, the CDR3 is TGTGCCAGCAGCTCTGAAAGCAGGGGAACTAACTATGGCTACACCTTC. The encoded protein is CASSSESRGTNYGYTF.

The chain joins TRBV28 to TRBJ2-3; TRBD2 matches 7 bases. The J segment lost 2 bases and the V segment lost 10 bases, leaving 3 bases of the junction unmatched. This CDR3 has 12 residues. Germline V lookup: CDR1 MDHEN, CDR2 SYDVKM. Written as DNA, the CDR3 is TGTGCCATGGGGGGGAACACAGATACGCAGTATTTT. Protein: CAMGGNTDTQYF.

This chain links TRBV6-5 with TRBJ1-5, with a weak D call TRBD1 (5 bases). Germline loops: CDR1 MNHEY, CDR2 SVGAGI. The CDR3 is made up of 14 amino acids. The V gene lost 5 bases and the J gene lost 3 bases, with 11 bases spanning the gap. For the CDR3, the DNA is TGTGCCAGCAGTCCAGACAGTAACAATCAGCCCCAGCATTTT. As protein: CASSPDSNNQPQHF.

V gene TRBV6-2 or TRBV6-3 combines with J gene TRBJ2-7, with TRBD2 matching over 14 bases. The V gene end was trimmed by 6 bases and the J gene end by 5 bases; junction bases not matched to a gene: 12. Germline-derived CDR1 and CDR2 are MNHEY and SVGEGT. CDR3 length: 17 amino acids. Written as DNA, the CDR3 is TGTGCCAGCAGCTCCCCCGGGACTAGCGGGAGCCAGGACGAGCAGTACTTC. Protein: CASSSPGTSGSQDEQYF.

In nucleotides, the CDR3 is TGTGCCAGCAGCACCGGGACAGGGTACGTCAATGAGCAGTTCTTC. Translating gives CASSTGTGYVNEQFF. V usage is TRBV5-4 and J usage is TRBJ2-1, with 9 nucleotides matching TRBD1. Germline-derived CDR1 and CDR2 are SGHNT and YYREEE (reference sequence). The CDR3 sequence is 15 residues long. V lost 4 bases and J lost 6; bases outside the gene matches: 8. The variable domain in full, with the rest retrieved from reference TRBV5-4 and TRBJ2-1, is ETGVTQSPTHLIKTRGQQVTLRCSSQSGHNTVSWYQQALGQGPQFIFQYYREEENGRGNFPPRFSGLQFPNYSSELNVNALELDDSALYLCASSTGTGYVNEQFFGPGTRLTVL.

The chain recombines TRBV3-1 (or the pseudogene TRBV3-2) with TRBJ1-2, with 7 bases aligning to TRBD1. The CDR3 runs 15 residues. CDR1 LGHDT and CDR2 YNNKEL come from the germline V gene (reference sequence). V gave up 3 bases and J gave up 2 bases; unmatched junction bases: 6. This CDR3 reads CASSHSKTGNYGYTF. For the CDR3, the DNA is TGTGCCAGCAGCCACTCAAAGACAGGGAACTATGGCTACACCTTC.

This chain joins TRBV18 and TRBJ1-1; maybe TRBD1 (6 bases). Germline CDR1 reads KGHSH; CDR2 reads LQKENI. The CDR3 loop spans 16 amino acids. Trimming stripped 4 bases from V and 4 bases from J, with 19 bases between. The CDR3 bases are TGTGCCAGCTCACAATCCAATACAGGGACCGGCACTGAAGCTTTCTTT. Translated, it gives CASSQSNTGTGTEAFF.

CDR3 bases: TGTGCCAGCAGCTTGGGACTAGCGGGTACTACGTTTGAGACCCAGTACTTC. This encodes CASSLGLAGTTFETQYF. J is TRBJ2-5 and V is TRBV11-3; 12 bases line up with TRBD2. The germline CDR1 and CDR2 sequences are SGHNT and YENEEA. V was pared by 3 bases and J by 5 bases, with 10 bases of the junction left unmatched. The CDR3 consists of 17 residues.

This clone was detected only a few times. This chain connects TRBV6-5 to TRBJ2-7, with TRBD1 identical over 9 bases. CDR3 size: 14 residues. Germline V lookup: CDR1 MNHEY, CDR2 SVGAGI. J gave up 7 bases and V 5 bases, and 9 bases lay outside the gene matches. This CDR3 reads CASSPGTGTREQYF. CDR3 DNA sequence: TGTGCCAGCAGTCCCGGGACAGGGACGCGGGAGCAGTACTTC.

The chain joins TRBV7-2 to TRBJ2-7; possibly TRBD1 for D (7 bases). V was cut by 5 bases and J by 2 bases, with 16 bases left in between. Looked up from germline, CDR1 is SGHTA and CDR2 is FQGNSA. The CDR3 loop spans 15 amino acids. CDR3 coding DNA: TGTGCCAGCAGCCCCAGGGGGGAGATGGCCTACGAGCAGTACTTC. Protein: CASSPRGEMAYEQYF.

J is TRBJ1-1 and V is TRBV19; D is undetermined. In germline, CDR1 is LNHDA, CDR2 SQIVND (reference sequence). Trimming took 0 bases from V and 4 from J, leaving 6 bases between them. CDR3 length: 13 residues. The CDR3 reads CASSIDEVTEAFF. The CDR3 DNA reads TGTGCCAGTAGTATAGATGAGGTCACTGAAGCTTTCTTT.

The genes are TRBV28 and TRBJ2-5; 7 bases are a match to TRBD1. The CDR3 length is 18 residues. V dropped 3 bases and J dropped 9; count of bases not matched to a gene: 22. Germline V CDR1 and CDR2: MDHEN, SYDVKM. As DNA, the CDR3 is TGTGCCAGCAGTTTCGAAGAGCGGTACATTGGGACAGTGGGTGCCCAGTACTTC. Protein: CASSFEERYIGTVGAQYF.

J is TRBJ2-3 and V is TRBV4-3; possible D gene TRBD1, 5 bases. This CDR3 has 16 amino acids. CDR1 and CDR2 (germline): LGHNA, YSLEER. V was pared by 0 bases and J by 5 bases, with 15 bases between. CDR3 in amino acids: CASSQDQGPTKDTQYF. CDR3 bases: TGCGCCAGCAGCCAAGATCAGGGCCCCACGAAAGATACGCAGTATTTT.

Points on this clone: Other DNA sequences in the sample encode the same CDR3. V and J are TRBV19 and TRBJ1-6; D perhaps matches TRBD1 (5 bases). Germline CDR1 and CDR2: LNHDA and SQIVND (reference sequence). The CDR3 is 15 amino acids. The V and J ends lost 3 bases and 4 bases respectively, with 10 bases between them. The chain's CDR3 is CASSISDSYNSPLHF. The CDR3 nucleotides are TGTGCCAGTAGTATCAGCGACAGTTATAATTCACCCCTCCACTTT.

The chain joins TRBV2 to TRBJ1-1; D gene uncertain. Germline V CDR1 and CDR2: SNHLY, FYNNEI. The CDR3 spans 15 residues. Trimming cost V 6 bases and J 7 bases, with 21 bases left between them. CDR3 coding DNA: TGTGCCAGCAGCTCCGAAGGTACAGCCCTAATTGAAGCTTTCTTT. It codes for CASSSEGTALIEAFF.

The rearrangement uses TRBV7-8 and TRBJ1-1; D possibly corresponds to TRBD1 (6 bases). CDR1 is SGHVS, CDR2 FQNEAQ, per germline. The length of the CDR3 is 16 residues. V shed 3 bases and J shed 5 bases, with 19 bases lying between them. The chain's CDR3 is CASSLGRGSRFTEAFF. The CDR3 region has the DNA TGTGCCAGCAGCTTGGGGAGGGGGAGTCGGTTTACTGAAGCTTTCTTT.

CDR3 in DNA: TGTGCCAGTAGGGGAGGGGGGGAAAATGAGCAGTTCTTC. Translated, it gives CASRGGGENEQFF. The chain is built from TRBV28 and TRBJ2-1; a weak D match, TRBD2 (7 bases). The CDR3 loop spans 13 amino acids. Germline CDR1 and CDR2: MDHEN and SYDVKM. Trimming cost V 9 bases and J 7 bases, with 16 bases left between them.

The chain links TRBV7-2 to TRBJ2-5; 10 nucleotides match TRBD2. The CDR3 has 17 residues. V shed 5 bases and J 5 bases; nucleotides not matched to a gene: 14. The V gene's germline CDR1 is SGHTA and CDR2 FQGNSA. Here the CDR3 DNA reads TGTGCCAGCAGCAACGAGGCTAGCGGGAGTGGTGGTGAGACCCAGTACTTC. Its protein product is CASSNEASGSGGETQYF.

This clone is classed as medium-sized (0.01 to 0.1%). The rearrangement links TRBV30 to TRBJ2-1, with 8 bases that match TRBD1. This CDR3 has 11 amino acids. The trim removed 3 bases at V and 12 bases at J, leaving 4 bases unmatched. Germline-derived CDR1 and CDR2 are GTSNPN and SVGIG (reference sequence). CDR3 residues: CAWRQQGVQFF. The DNA for the CDR3 is TGTGCCTGGAGACAACAGGGGGTGCAGTTCTTC.

This clone has a handful of counts. V gene TRBV6-4 combines with J gene TRBJ1-2; 7 bases are a match to TRBD1. V gave up 0 bases and J gave up 7 bases; unmatched junction bases: 20. The CDR3 is 19 amino acids. Germline loops: CDR1 MRHNA, CDR2 SNTAGT. For the CDR3, the DNA is TGTGCCAGCAGTGACTCGGACGAGTTATCCGACAGGGAGGTAGGTGGCTACACCTTC. Protein product: CASSDSDELSDREVGGYTF.

This chain joins TRBV7-2 and TRBJ2-3; 9 bases align to TRBD1. The V segment lost 4 bases and the J segment 5 bases; nucleotides outside the gene matches: 4. Looked up from germline, CDR1 is SGHTA and CDR2 is FQGNSA. The CDR3 sequence is 14 residues long. CDR3 loop: CASSSRTGEDTQYF. CDR3 DNA: TGTGCCAGCAGCTCCAGGACAGGGGAAGATACGCAGTATTTT.

V and J are TRBV3-1 (or the pseudogene TRBV3-2) and TRBJ1-3; 8 bases are a match to TRBD1. With 1 base clipped from V and 7 bases from J, the junction kept 6 bases outside the gene matches. The CDR3 consists of 15 residues. CDR1 and CDR2 from the germline V gene are LGHDT and YNNKEL (reference sequence). CDR3 DNA sequence: TGTGCCAGCAGCCAAGCCCCAAGGACAGGGAACACCATATATTTT. This translates into CASSQAPRTGNTIYF.